Listed below are T cell receptor beta chains from one sample, sequenced in a study of blood T cell repertoires in COVID-19. Repertoires were generated with immunoSEQ multiplex PCR, while TCRdb's copy carries only in-frame clones and drops some. Of some 240,000 clones in the sample, 85% were seen once. Sequences were obtained from peripheral blood. The receptors come from a woman aged 70 to 79 with COVID-19, enrolled during active disease. Both conserved end residues are part of each CDR3. A D gene is named only where the DNA matches it firmly. Clone size is not always given. Where it is, it says once, few, many or a class for expanded clones.

. TRBJ1-1 TRBV27 TRBD1 CASSLRGTGMNTEAFF TGTGCCAGCAGTTTAAGAGGGACAGGGATGAACACTGAAGCTTTCTTT
. TRBJ1-1 TRBV6-2/TRBV6-3 . CASSYSRRGGGAVGTEAFF TGTGCCAGCAGTTACTCGCGGCGTGGCGGGGGCGCAGTGGGCACTGAAGCTTTCTTT
. TRBJ1-2 TRBV19 TRBD1 CASSIRTGGYYTF TGTGCCAGTAGTATCAGGACAGGGGGTTACTACACCTTC
. TRBJ1-5 TRBV27 . CASSSAPAGSGQPQHF TGTGCCAGCAGTTCGGCACCAGCAGGGTCAGGTCAGCCCCAGCATTTT
. TRBJ1-1 TRBV6-5 . CASSYVMSNTEAFF TGTGCCAGCAGTTACGTGATGAGTAACACTGAAGCTTTCTTT
. TRBJ1-6 TRBV27 TRBD1 CASSLRDSYNSPLHF TGTGCCAGCAGTTTACGGGACAGCTATAATTCACCCCTCCACTTT
once TRBJ1-1 TRBV4-3 . CASSPTVVNTEAFF TGCGCCAGCAGCCCAACGGTGGTGAACACTGAAGCTTTCTTT
. TRBJ1-1 TRBV6-5 . CASTTGTEAFF TGTGCCAGCACCACGGGTACTGAAGCTTTCTTT
. TRBJ2-3 TRBV7-2 . CASSLGLHTDTQYF TGTGCCAGCAGCTTAGGACTCCACACAGATACGCAGTATTTT
. TRBJ2-1 TRBV6-6 TRBD2 CASSYQGGGERGEQFF TGTGCCAGCAGTTACCAGGGCGGGGGTGAGCGAGGTGAGCAGTTCTTC
. TRBJ1-2 TRBV29-1 TRBD1 CSVAGTELYGYTF TGCAGCGTTGCCGGGACAGAACTCTATGGCTACACCTTC
. TRBJ1-1 TRBV18 . CASSPVQGMVGNTEAFF TGTGCCAGCTCACCAGTCCAGGGGATGGTTGGGAACACTGAAGCTTTCTTT
once TRBJ2-1 TRBV29-1 TRBD1 CSGKQGSSYNEQFF TGCAGCGGTAAACAGGGGAGCTCCTACAATGAGCAGTTCTTC
. TRBJ1-1 TRBV11-1 TRBD1 CASTKDRRNTEAFF TGTGCCAGCACTAAGGACAGGCGGAACACTGAAGCTTTCTTT
. TRBJ2-7 TRBV27 . CASSPLPNQRTANYEQYF TGTGCCAGCAGTCCACTACCTAATCAAAGGACAGCGAACTACGAGCAGTACTTC
. TRBJ1-2 TRBV4-3 TRBD1 CASSQATGGFLYGYTF TGCGCCAGCAGCCAAGCCACAGGGGGCTTTTTGTATGGCTACACCTTC
. TRBJ2-7 TRBV15 TRBD1 CATSRDRAGGIYEQYF TGTGCCACCAGCAGAGATCGGGCAGGGGGCATATACGAGCAGTACTTC
few TRBJ1-1 TRBV6-6 . CASSYVASEAFF TGTGCCAGCAGTTACGTGGCCTCGGAAGCTTTCTTT
. TRBJ2-1 TRBV19 . CASSIRAVSYNEQFF TGTGCCAGTAGTATCAGGGCAGTATCCTACAATGAGCAGTTCTTC
. TRBJ2-7 TRBV3-1/TRBV3-2 . CASSRGRLIYEQYF TGTGCCAGCAGCCGCGGAAGACTGATCTACGAGCAGTACTTC
. TRBJ2-2 TRBV27 TRBD1 CASTRGTVSGELFF TGTGCCAGCACGAGAGGGACAGTTTCCGGGGAGCTGTTTTTT
. TRBJ2-1 TRBV18 TRBD1 CASSPRTSGQSYNEQFF TGTGCCAGCTCACCACGTACTTCGGGACAGTCTTACAATGAGCAGTTCTTC
. TRBJ2-1 TRBV7-2 . CASSFVTGNNEQFF TGTGCCAGCAGCTTCGTGACGGGGAACAATGAGCAGTTCTTC
. TRBJ2-5 TRBV18 TRBD1 CASSPGTGMYQETQYF TGTGCCAGCTCACCAGGGACAGGAATGTACCAAGAGACCCAGTACTTC
. TRBJ2-3 TRBV5-4 TRBD2 CASSSKRGGADTQYF TGTGCCAGCAGCTCCAAGCGGGGGGGTGCAGATACGCAGTATTTT
. TRBJ1-1 TRBV4-2 . CASSRRGVTEAFF TGTGCCAGCAGCCGGCGGGGGGTGACTGAAGCTTTCTTT
. TRBJ2-5 TRBV3-1/TRBV3-2 TRBD2 CASSQTSGEETQYF TGTGCCAGCAGCCAAACTAGCGGGGAAGAGACCCAGTACTTC
. TRBJ1-6 TRBV9 . CASSVAEDSALHF TGTGCCAGCAGCGTAGCGGAGGATTCAGCCCTCCACTTT
. TRBJ2-1 TRBV7-3 TRBD2 CASSLTLTSGSNEQFF TGTGCCAGCAGCTTAACGTTAACTAGCGGGAGTAATGAGCAGTTCTTC
once TRBJ1-3 TRBV19 . CASSTTPVLVSGNTIYF TGTGCCAGTAGTACAACACCTGTCCTCGTCTCTGGAAACACCATATATTTT
. TRBJ1-2 TRBV4-1 . CASSQETRVRYGYTF TGCGCCAGCAGCCAAGAAACGAGGGTTCGCTATGGCTACACCTTC
. TRBJ1-5 TRBV15 TRBD1 CATSRDWDRDPNQPQHF TGTGCCACCAGCAGAGATTGGGACAGGGACCCTAATCAGCCCCAGCATTTT
once TRBJ1-1 TRBV7-3 . CASSLEGNTEAFF TGTGCCAGCAGCTTGGAGGGGAACACTGAAGCTTTCTTT
. TRBJ2-7 TRBV7-2 TRBD2 CASSLMSGGTYEQYF TGTGCCAGCAGCTTAATGAGCGGGGGAACCTACGAGCAGTACTTC
. TRBJ1-3 TRBV15 . CATSRDLAGAGNTIYF TGTGCCACCAGCAGAGATCTGGCAGGGGCTGGAAACACCATATATTTT
. TRBJ1-6 TRBV19 TRBD1 CASSTTGVGNSPLHF TGTGCCAGTAGTACTACAGGGGTCGGCAATTCACCCCTCCACTTT
. TRBJ1-5 TRBV19 TRBD1 CASSRDRGNQPQHF TGTGCCAGTAGTAGGGACAGGGGCAATCAGCCCCAGCATTTT
. TRBJ2-1 TRBV5-1 TRBD1 CASSLRQGSGNEQFF TGCGCCAGCAGCCTCAGACAGGGATCTGGGAATGAGCAGTTCTTC
. TRBJ2-7 TRBV13 TRBD1 CASSFRDRESEQYF TGTGCCAGCAGCTTCCGGGACAGGGAAAGTGAGCAGTACTTC
. TRBJ1-2 TRBV4-3 . CASSQDVYSIFGYGYTF TGCGCCAGCAGCCAAGATGTTTACAGCATATTCGGCTATGGCTACACCTTC
once TRBJ2-5 TRBV11-3 TRBD2 CASSRLGRIETQYF TGTGCCAGCAGCCGCCTCGGGAGGATTGAGACCCAGTACTTC